This TCR beta chain came from a study of a mutant IDH1 vaccine in newly diagnosed glioma (dated by TCRdb to 2020 to 2023). Study-wide context: Of the roughly 34 treated patients, about 62% were male and about 38% were female, and the mean age was 40.4 years. Six visits were used for peripheral blood collection: V03 (baseline), V05, V07, V10, V12 and V13. Longitudinal TCRB deep sequencing was performed for about two dozen treated patients wherever samples were available for exploratory analyses. Prior to enrollment, standard therapy consisting of radiotherapy alone, temozolomide alone, or radiochemotherapy with temozolomide had been administered to patients, with the combination being received by most patients.

This specimen's time point label, per the study, means: baseline, week 1 (first vaccination visit). Per the publication, the treatment or condition label means: pre-vaccination baseline after standard-of-care therapy. Newly diagnosed WHO grade 3 or 4 IDH1-mutant astrocytomas showing loss of nuclear ATRX were present in the donors. The samples were drawn from NOA16, a multicentre, single-arm, open-label phase I trial in Germany that tested a mutant IDH1 peptide vaccine in humans for the first time. Visit V03 blood draws served as the baseline sample for immunogenicity testing. The DNeasy Blood and Tissue Kit was used to extract genomic DNA from EDTA blood for TCRB sequencing. From the germline V gene (reference sequence), CDR1 is SGHNT and CDR2 is YYREEE. The CDR3 numbers 15 residues from cysteine through phenylalanine. The sequence is cut down to CDR3 DNA, 45 bases in frame from base 1. Trimming takes 7 bases off V and 8 bases off J; junction bases not matched to a gene: 11.

Library preparation employed the immunoSEQ multiplex PCR assay. Following the manufacturer's protocol, the hsTCRB Kit was used to amplify rearranged TCR beta chain sequences. Sequencing of TCRB libraries was carried out on an Illumina MiSeq. The original pipeline was this. Demultiplexing, trimming and gene mapping were performed with the kit vendor's proprietary platform. The table was pulled from immuneACCESS by TCRdb, which kept in-frame rearrangements only. Such tables lose some clones; where checked, under half of the loss comes from unresolved V genes, and the rest has no known cause. Clonal size and the V and J genes are those of that table, whereas D and trimming came from the DNA. The sample includes tens of thousands of clones, with more than 70% observed a single time. Of the sample, about 4.8% falls within the top ten clones. Study-wide findings and limitations: According to the authors, sample limitations meant that analyses of patient blood samples could not be reproduced. Pseudoprogression appeared unrelated to alterations in the top peripheral T cell clonotypes detected by TCRB sequencing. Immune responses induced by the vaccine were seen in roughly 95% of patients across multiple MHC alleles. Selection of PBMC samples for TCRB deep sequencing was based on availability.

Regarding this clone: The target of this receptor is not known. The sample holds no much larger clone one base away, and base qualities are not on file.

The sample in question was peripheral blood mononuclear cells (PBMCs), obtained from a glioma patient treated with radiotherapy, temozolomide or both. This receptor was obtained from a woman under 30 with glioma. Some clones in this sample may be carry-over from other donors' samples. The receptor chain draws on TRBV5-4 and TRBJ2-1, and 11 junctional nucleotides match TRBD2. The DNA sequence follows: TGTGCCAGCCTCCGGCAGACTAGCGGGATATATGAGCAGTTCTTC. It specifies CASLRQTSGIYEQFF.